This paragraph covers one T cell receptor beta chain sequence. Its antigen is unidentified. This entry belongs to a study of shared clonotypes between healthy human individuals. Across the study: The donor group consisted of two women and three men, aged 18 to 49.

Authors' processing steps: From ImmunoSEQ came sequences covering only the junction and carrying no quality scores, so filtering differed. Assay: immunoSEQ multiplex PCR; the TCRdb copy retains only in-frame clones and omits some. V, J and clone size derive from that table, while D and trimming were established from the DNA sequence. The data show fewer than 2.5 million clones, 80% to 95% seen once. Points from the study as a whole: Generation of non-shared clonotypes was less probable than generation of clonotypes shared by all four donors.

This CDR3 has 15 amino acids. Germline assignment: CDR1 SGHTA and CDR2 FQGTGA. Trimming took 5 bases from V and 1 from J, leaving 11 bases between them. This chain connects TRBV7-3 to TRBJ1-4, with unresolved D. This TCR was recovered from a man aged 18 to 30 in good health. Some clones in this sample may be carry-over from other donors' samples. Specimen: naive CD4+ T cells from PBMCs. The subset is: CD45RA+ positively selected. The CDR3 reads CASSPFGLTNEKLFF. CDR3 nucleotide sequence: TGTGCCAGCAGCCCCTTCGGGCTAACTAATGAAAAACTGTTTTTT.